This note documents a single T cell receptor beta chain sequence. The sample originates from a study of blood T cell repertoires in COVID-19. Germline lookup yields CDR1 SGHRS and CDR2 YFSETQ. Trimming removed 6 bases from V and 1 base from J; junction bases left unmatched: 9. This CDR3 contains 15 residues. Assay used: immunoSEQ multiplex PCR; TCRdb lists only in-frame clones, some missing. The table shows 400,000 to 550,000 clones, with approximately 90% occurring only once. The rearrangement links TRBV5-1 to TRBJ2-5, with TRBD2 matching over 7 bases. What was sequenced was peripheral blood. The receptor comes from a woman aged 25-40 years with acute or convalescent COVID-19. CDR3 loop: CASNWRGISQETQYF. Here the CDR3 DNA reads TGCGCCAGCAACTGGCGGGGGATCAGCCAAGAGACCCAGTACTTC.